This T cell receptor beta chain was captured in a study of T cell responses to AZD1222 COVID-19 vaccine. Germline assignment: CDR1 LNHNV and CDR2 YYDKDF (reference sequence). The CDR3 totals 16 residues. Trimming cost V 0 bases and J 0 bases, with 9 bases left between them. Study-wide results and caveats: The study identified only six AZD1222 recipients as seropositive at baseline. There were mostly white British donors and more females than males, and clonal diversity was possibly underestimated.

On this clone itself: Its antigen is not identified.

TCRdb keeps only in-frame clones here, not all; method: immunoSEQ multiplex PCR. The sample records about 150,000 clones, roughly nine tenths being singletons. The sample here was peripheral blood, taken on day 0 of AZD1222 vaccination. The sequence was collected from an adult in good health. This chain links TRBV15 with TRBJ2-1, with D possibly matching TRBD2 (5 bases). The CDR3 protein is CATSRDLAYSYNEQFF. Written as DNA, the CDR3 is TGTGCCACCAGCAGAGATTTAGCGTACTCCTACAATGAGCAGTTCTTC.